The next 16 T cell receptor beta chains were all read from a single sample in a study of T cells after yellow fever vaccination. Each CDR3 protein is one row after TCRdb ran MiXCR on the 5' RACE reads. The repertoire includes 350,000 to 550,000 distinct CDR3 sequences, approximately 18% of them detected once, and roughly a sixth sits in the top ten. The material sequenced was PBMCs, taken before the yellow fever booster vaccination. These receptor sequences come from a man younger than 35 who received the YFV17D yellow fever vaccine.

The CDR3 protein is CSAARGQGAGKAFF. The CDR3 nucleotides are TGCAGTGCCGCGCGGGGGCAGGGGGCGGGTAAAGCTTTCTTT. The V call is TRBV20-1, the J call TRBJ1-1; TRBD1 matches at 8 bases. J lost 9 bases, V lost 6 bases, and 15 bases had no gene match. CDR1 and CDR2 from the germline V gene are DFQATT and SNEGSKA (reference sequence). The CDR3 runs 14 residues.

The chain recombines TRBV25-1 with TRBJ2-5; the D is unclear. Trimming took off 4 bases at V and 7 bases at J, with 10 bases between the two ends. The germline gives CDR1 MGHDK, CDR2 SYGVNS. There are 12 residues in the CDR3. The DNA for the CDR3 is TGTGCCAGCAGTGTACGGGTGGGGACCCAGTACTTC. Its protein is CASSVRVGTQYF.

This chain links TRBV7-6 with TRBJ2-5; TRBD2 matches 8 bases. Germline loops: CDR1 SGHVS, CDR2 FNYEAQ. V was pared by 5 bases and J by 2 bases, with 7 bases of the junction left unmatched. This CDR3 contains 15 residues. In DNA, the CDR3 is TGTGCCAGCAGCCCCACAGCGGGGGATCAAGAGACCCAGTACTTC. Translation gives CASSPTAGDQETQYF.

This clonotype was counted only a few times. This chain links TRBV3-1 with TRBJ2-7; a weak D match, TRBD2 (6 bases). Trimming left V 4 bases short and J 6 bases short, with 16 bases between. Germline CDR1 and CDR2: LGHDT and YNNKEL (reference sequence). The CDR3 totals 14 residues. The CDR3 region has the DNA TGTGCCAGCAGCCCGGAGGGGTCCGGGCCCGAGCAGTACTTC. The encoded protein is CASSPEGSGPEQYF.

This clonotype showed up just a few times. The chain uses TRBV20-1 and TRBJ2-7; 7 bases map to TRBD1. Germline V CDR1 and CDR2: DFQATT, SNEGSKA (reference sequence). The length of the CDR3 is 14 residues. The junction had 7 bases not matched to a gene; V was cut back by 5 bases and J by 0 bases. CDR3: CSAYARDSSYEQYF. In nucleotides, the CDR3 is TGCAGTGCTTATGCCCGGGACAGCTCCTACGAGCAGTACTTC.

This clonotype was picked up a small number of times. The genes are TRBV27 and TRBJ1-5; D is perhaps TRBD1 (6 bases). V lost 9 bases to trimming and J lost 4 bases, with 13 bases between them. Per the germline V gene, CDR1 is MNHEY and CDR2 is SMNVEV (reference sequence). The CDR3 contains 13 residues. CDR3 DNA sequence: TGTGCCAGTTCCGGACAGCGTAATCAGCCCCAGCATTTT. This encodes CASSGQRNQPQHF.

The V call is TRBV4-3, the J call TRBJ2-1; TRBD2 aligns across 9 bases. The CDR3 is 17 residues long. Looked up from germline, CDR1 is LGHNA and CDR2 is YSLEER. V shed 0 bases and J 7 bases; nucleotides not matched to a gene: 10. CDR3 residues: CASSQDGPSGTPNEQFF. CDR3 DNA sequence: TGCGCCAGCAGCCAAGATGGACCTAGCGGGACCCCTAATGAGCAGTTCTTC.

This clonotype has only a few counts. The DNA for the CDR3 is TGTGCCAGCAGTTACAAAGGGTTTGGAAACACCATATATTTT. It is translated as CASSYKGFGNTIYF. This chain links TRBV6-5 with TRBJ1-3; D not resolved. Germline V gene data show CDR1 as MNHEY and CDR2 as SVGAGI. This CDR3 is 14 amino acids long. V dropped 2 bases and J dropped 3 bases, with 8 bases sitting between them.

A few counts support this clonotype. The rearrangement uses TRBV29-1 and TRBJ2-2, with 7 bases lining up with TRBD2. The CDR3 covers 13 residues. The V and J ends lost 7 bases and 3 bases, in that order; junction bases with no gene match: 5. CDR1 is SQVTM, CDR2 ANQGSEA, per germline. The CDR3 loop reads CSGERGDTGELFF. The DNA of the CDR3 is TGCAGCGGAGAGCGGGGCGACACCGGGGAGCTGTTTTTT.

There are a few counts of this clonotype. The chain employs TRBV27 and TRBJ2-3, with D perhaps matching TRBD1 or TRBD2 (8 bases each). CDR1 is MNHEY, CDR2 SMNVEV, per germline (reference sequence). The V gene lost 10 bases and the J gene lost 6 bases, with 26 bases spanning the gap. The CDR3 consists of 16 residues. The CDR3 nucleotides are TGTGCCACCAGGGGGCGCACGGGGGGGCATCGGGATACGCAGTATTTT. Encoded protein: CATRGRTGGHRDTQYF.

This clonotype was counted ten times or more. V usage is TRBV15 and J usage is TRBJ2-2, with D unclear. The CDR3 spans 17 residues. Germline CDR1 LNHNV, CDR2 YYDKDF (reference sequence). V lost 5 bases and J 0 bases, leaving 16 bases between the germline ends. CDR3 loop: CATSLRRWQPNTGELFF. The CDR3 DNA reads as TGTGCCACCAGCTTACGCCGCTGGCAACCGAACACCGGGGAGCTGTTTTTT.

V and J are TRBV4-1 and TRBJ2-3, with 8 bases aligning to TRBD2. Germline CDR1 reads MGHRA; CDR2 reads YSYEKL. CDR3 length: 16 amino acids. Trimming removed 4 bases from V and 2 bases from J; junction bases left unmatched: 8. CDR3 coding DNA: TGCGCCAGCAGCCCCGCGGTAGCGGGATACACAGATACGCAGTATTTT. Amino acids: CASSPAVAGYTDTQYF.

This clonotype was observed many times. This chain connects TRBV7-6 to TRBJ2-1; TRBD1 or TRBD2 may be the D gene (5 bases each). Per germline, CDR1 SGHVS and CDR2 FNYEAQ. V was cut by 1 base and J by 3 bases, with 13 bases left in between. The CDR3 extends over 16 amino acids. The CDR3 coding sequence is TGTGCCAGCAGCTTAGGGGGGTCAGGGCGCTACAATGAGCAGTTCTTC. The encoded protein is CASSLGGSGRYNEQFF.

This clonotype was counted only a few times. The chain uses TRBV6-4 and TRBJ2-1; 7 bases match TRBD1. The CDR3 spans 14 residues. The junction had 6 bases not matched to a gene; V was cut back by 4 bases and J by 6 bases. Germline V gene sequence: CDR1 MRHNA, CDR2 SNTAGT. CDR3 in amino acids: CASSVLRDSNEQFF. DNA for the CDR3: TGTGCCAGCAGTGTCCTTCGGGACAGCAATGAGCAGTTCTTC.

This clonotype was counted many times. The chain has TRBV7-2 and TRBJ2-5; unclear D gene. The CDR3 is 14 amino acids. The V and J ends lost 2 bases and 2 bases respectively, with 9 bases between them. Germline V gene lookup returns CDR1 SGHTA and CDR2 FQGNSA. The CDR3 sequence: CASSLRPVQETQYF. The CDR3 DNA is TGTGCCAGCAGCTTAAGGCCAGTACAAGAGACCCAGTACTTC.

This clonotype has more than one count but fewer than ten. V usage is TRBV6-5 and J usage is TRBJ2-3; D remains unclear. Trimming cost V 4 bases and J 10 bases, with 9 bases left between them. CDR1 is MNHEY, CDR2 SVGAGI, per germline. CDR3 length equals 11 residues. The CDR3 spells CASSWGGAQYF. In nucleotides, the CDR3 is TGTGCCAGCAGTTGGGGTGGGGCGCAGTATTTT.